This entry lists 20 T cell receptor beta chains sequenced from one sample in a study of T cell responses to AZD1222 COVID-19 vaccine. Produced via immunoSEQ multiplex PCR; TCRdb's table is partial and in-frame only. The sample carries about 140,000 clones, about 90% recorded once. The source material was peripheral blood, sampled 28 days after the second AZD1222 dose. The source of these receptors is an adult who received the AZD1222 COVID-19 vaccine.

The chain combines TRBV6-5 with TRBJ2-3; 11 positions agree with TRBD2. CDR1 MNHEY and CDR2 SVGAGI come from the germline V gene. Germline trimming cut 4 bases from V and 3 bases from J; bases unmatched to any gene: 6. This CDR3 comprises 16 residues. CDR3 bases: TGTGCCAGCAGTTGGAATAGCGGGGGGGCAACAGATACGCAGTATTTT. The encoded protein is CASSWNSGGATDTQYF.

This chain uses TRBV6-5 with TRBJ2-5; the D gene is possibly TRBD2 (6 bases). Germline V gene lookup returns CDR1 MNHEY and CDR2 SVGAGI. CDR3 length equals 14 residues. Trimming stripped 2 bases from V and 1 base from J, with 8 bases between. In DNA form, the CDR3 reads TGTGCCAGCAGTTACGGGACTTTCCAAGAGACCCAGTACTTC. Protein product: CASSYGTFQETQYF.

The V and J genes are TRBV6-1 and TRBJ1-6, with D perhaps TRBD1 (5 bases). Trimming cost V 2 bases and J 7 bases, with 12 bases left between them. The germline CDR1 and CDR2 sequences are MNHNS and SASEGT. The CDR3 runs to 15 residues. The CDR3: CASSEYGRANSPLHF. The CDR3 DNA follows: TGTGCCAGCAGTGAATACGGCAGGGCCAATTCACCCCTCCACTTT.

The rearrangement joins TRBV24-1 to TRBJ2-1; D is perhaps TRBD2 (5 bases). The ends were cut back, 5 bases at V and 9 bases at J, with 7 bases in the middle. The CDR3 loop spans 11 amino acids. Germline CDR1 KGHDR, CDR2 SFDVKD. CDR3 DNA: TGTGCCACCAGTGCTCGGGGTGAGCAGTTCTTC. As protein: CATSARGEQFF.

The V call is TRBV24-1, the J call TRBJ2-5, with TRBD2 matching 9 bases. Germline lookup yields CDR1 KGHDR and CDR2 SFDVKD. V shed 5 bases, J shed 0 bases, and the junction held 6 bases outside the gene matches. The CDR3 contains 16 residues. The DNA for the CDR3 is TGTGCCACCAGTGTAGCACTAGCGGGTAACCAAGAGACCCAGTACTTC. This codes for CATSVALAGNQETQYF.

This clone was observed a handful of times. The rearrangement joins TRBV3-1 (or the pseudogene TRBV3-2) to TRBJ1-4, with D maybe TRBD1 (5 bases). CDR3 length: 16 residues. Germline CDR1 LGHDT, CDR2 YNNKEL (reference sequence). The V gene lost 3 bases and the J gene lost 3 bases, with 14 bases spanning the gap. CDR3 protein: CASSHFRSGSNEKLFF. Here the CDR3 DNA reads TGTGCCAGCAGCCATTTCCGATCAGGGTCTAATGAAAAACTGTTTTTT.

The genes are TRBV18 and TRBJ1-1, with TRBD1 identical over 9 bases. CDR1 is KGHSH and CDR2 is LQKENI in the germline V gene. The CDR3 covers 13 residues. With V trimmed by 3 bases and J by 5 bases, 1 base remained unmatched. CDR3 coding DNA: TGTGCCAGCTCACCCGACAGGGGGACTGAAGCTTTCTTT. Translation gives CASSPDRGTEAFF.

The chain links TRBV30 to TRBJ2-7; 8 nucleotides agree with TRBD2. This CDR3 is built from 13 residues. Trimming cost V 3 bases and J 3 bases; bases outside gene matches: 4. From germline, CDR1 is GTSNPN and CDR2 SVGIG (reference sequence). The CDR3 region is CAWSQSGSYEQYF. The CDR3 DNA is TGTGCCTGGAGCCAGAGCGGGAGCTACGAGCAGTACTTC.

The chain is built from TRBV5-4 and TRBJ1-2, with 10 bases identical to TRBD1. The CDR3 totals 13 residues. Germline trimming cut 3 bases from V and 7 bases from J; bases unmatched to any gene: 3. CDR1 is SGHNT and CDR2 is YYREEE in the germline V gene (reference sequence). CDR3 nucleotides: TGTGCCAGCAGCTATGGACAGGGGGGTGGCTACACCTTC. This sequence encodes CASSYGQGGGYTF.

V and J are TRBV27 and TRBJ1-6, with D maybe TRBD1 (5 bases). The CDR3 contains 15 residues. The germline V gene has CDR1 MNHEY and CDR2 SMNVEV (reference sequence). The V gene lost 7 bases and the J gene lost 7 bases, with 17 bases spanning the gap. The CDR3 spells CASTYSGGGNSPLHF. DNA of the CDR3: TGTGCCAGCACTTATTCCGGGGGAGGGAATTCACCCCTCCACTTT.

This clone has only a few counts. The chain employs TRBV25-1 and TRBJ1-1; 12 nucleotides agree with TRBD1. The CDR3 covers 15 residues. Looked up from germline, CDR1 is MGHDK and CDR2 is SYGVNS. J gave up 6 bases and V 6 bases, and 8 bases lay outside the gene matches. CDR3 amino acids: CASRVGQGAISEAFF. CDR3 DNA: TGTGCCAGCAGGGTGGGACAGGGGGCAATTTCTGAAGCTTTCTTT.

Worth noting for this clone: Other DNA sequences of this sample code for an identical CDR3. The chain has TRBV18 and TRBJ1-5; D not resolved. The V gene lost 3 bases and the J gene lost 5 bases, with 8 bases spanning the gap. The CDR3 covers 13 residues. The germline V gene encodes CDR1 KGHSH and CDR2 LQKENI. Here the CDR3 DNA reads TGTGCCAGCTCACCGTCGGGCGATCAGCCCCAGCATTTT. Encoded protein: CASSPSGDQPQHF.

The rearrangement links TRBV28 to TRBJ1-1; D remains unclear. CDR1 is MDHEN, CDR2 SYDVKM, per germline. Trimming left V 3 bases short and J 1 base short, with 6 bases between. This CDR3 spans 13 amino acids. In DNA, the CDR3 is TGTGCCAGCAGTTTTCCAGGGAACACTGAAGCTTTCTTT. Its translation is CASSFPGNTEAFF. The entire variable domain, with the rest obtained from reference TRBV28 and TRBJ1-1, is as follows: DVKVTQSSRYLVKRTGEKVFLECVQDMDHENMFWYRQDPGLGLRLIYFSYDVKMKEKGDIPEGYSVSREKKERFSLILESASTNQTSMYLCASSFPGNTEAFFGQGTRLTVV.

The rearrangement uses TRBV10-3 and TRBJ1-6; 7 bases line up with TRBD1. The length of the CDR3 is 14 residues. Germline trimming cut 4 bases from V and 6 bases from J; bases unmatched to any gene: 3. Looked up from germline, CDR1 is ENHRY and CDR2 is SYGVKD. CDR3 in DNA: TGTGCCATCAGTGGGACAGGAGGTAATTCACCCCTCCACTTT. This gives the protein CAISGTGGNSPLHF.

The chain uses TRBV18 and TRBJ2-7; 9 bases map to TRBD1. Germline V gives CDR1 KGHSH, CDR2 LQKENI. Unmatched junction bases numbered 7, after V lost 4 bases and J lost 3 bases. The CDR3 length is 15 residues. The CDR3, as DNA: TGTGCCAGCTCACAACCCGGGACAGGGTTCTACGAGCAGTACTTC. This sequence encodes CASSQPGTGFYEQYF.

This clone was detected a few times. The chain employs TRBV5-5 and TRBJ2-7, with D tentatively TRBD1 (5 bases). Germline V lookup: CDR1 SGHKS, CDR2 YYEKEE (reference sequence). The length of the CDR3 is 15 residues. Trimming removed 0 bases from V and 2 bases from J, with 12 bases in between. As DNA, the CDR3 is TGTGCCAGCAGCTTGGACACCAGGGCACCCTACGAGCAGTACTTC. Translated: CASSLDTRAPYEQYF.

The chain has TRBV6-5 and TRBJ1-3; TRBD1 might be the D (5 bases). V was cut by 7 bases and J by 0 bases, with 13 bases left in between. Germline V gene lookup returns CDR1 MNHEY and CDR2 SVGAGI. The CDR3 runs 15 residues. In nucleotides, the CDR3 is TGTGCCAGCACTAGAGGGGCTACCTCTGGAAACACCATATATTTT. Translation gives CASTRGATSGNTIYF.

The chain links TRBV28 to TRBJ1-1; D is perhaps TRBD1 (6 bases). Germline V gives CDR1 MDHEN, CDR2 SYDVKM. The CDR3 totals 15 residues. Trimming left V 2 bases short and J 0 bases short, with 10 bases between. The CDR3 reads CASSLPGQLNTEAFF. CDR3 sequence (DNA): TGTGCCAGCAGTTTACCCGGACAGCTGAACACTGAAGCTTTCTTT.

V gene TRBV5-6 combines with J gene TRBJ2-7; D is perhaps TRBD2 (5 bases). This CDR3 has 16 residues. Deletions cut 5 bases from V and 0 bases from J, with 18 bases between. Germline lookup yields CDR1 SGHDT and CDR2 YYEEEE. As DNA, the CDR3 is TGTGCCAGCAGGATGAGGGCGAACGATTACTCCTACGAGCAGTACTTC. Encoded protein: CASRMRANDYSYEQYF.

V usage is TRBV24-1 and J usage is TRBJ2-1; 7 nucleotides line up with TRBD2. Germline V gives CDR1 KGHDR, CDR2 SFDVKD. The CDR3 is 17 residues long. With 3 bases clipped from V and 6 bases from J, the junction kept 13 bases outside the gene matches. In nucleotides, the CDR3 is TGTGCCACCAGTGATCCGGGGCGCGGGAGTGGGGCCAATGAGCAGTTCTTC. This sequence encodes CATSDPGRGSGANEQFF.